This T cell receptor (beta chain) was sequenced in a study of blood T cell repertoires in COVID-19. Overall study: Sites across the United States, Italy and Spain contributed samples from acute and convalescent COVID-19.

TCRdb's copy holds only in-frame clones and misses some; the assay was immunoSEQ multiplex PCR. Here the sample spans more than 200,000 clones, 82% being singletons. Sequences were obtained from peripheral blood. The origin of this receptor is a woman older than 75 with COVID-19, enrolled during active disease.

This chain's CDR3 is CASTIAGFTDTQYF. CDR3 nucleotides: TGTGCCAGCACGATAGCGGGATTTACAGATACGCAGTATTTT. This rearrangement joins TRBV28 to TRBJ2-3; 8 nucleotides align to TRBD2. This CDR3 has 14 residues. Looked up from germline, CDR1 is MDHEN and CDR2 is SYDVKM. V shed 7 bases and J 3 bases; nucleotides not matched to a gene: 6.